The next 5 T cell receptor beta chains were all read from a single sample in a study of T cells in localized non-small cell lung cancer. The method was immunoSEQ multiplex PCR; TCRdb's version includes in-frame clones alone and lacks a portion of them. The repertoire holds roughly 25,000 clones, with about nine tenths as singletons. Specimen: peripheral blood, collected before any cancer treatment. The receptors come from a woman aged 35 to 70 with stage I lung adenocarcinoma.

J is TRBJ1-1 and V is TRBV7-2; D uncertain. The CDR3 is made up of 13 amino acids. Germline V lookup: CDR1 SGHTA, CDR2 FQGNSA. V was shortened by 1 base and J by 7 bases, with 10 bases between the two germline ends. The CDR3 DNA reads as TGTGCCAGCAGCTTAGTCGGGGTTTATGAAGCTTTCTTT. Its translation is CASSLVGVYEAFF.

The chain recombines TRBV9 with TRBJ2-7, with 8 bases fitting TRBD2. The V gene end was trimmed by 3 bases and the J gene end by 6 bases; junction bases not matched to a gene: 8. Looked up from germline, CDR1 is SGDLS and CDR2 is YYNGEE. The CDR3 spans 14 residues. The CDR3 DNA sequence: TGTGCCAGCAGCGACCCCAGCGGGAGAGGCGAGCAGTACTTC. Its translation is CASSDPSGRGEQYF.

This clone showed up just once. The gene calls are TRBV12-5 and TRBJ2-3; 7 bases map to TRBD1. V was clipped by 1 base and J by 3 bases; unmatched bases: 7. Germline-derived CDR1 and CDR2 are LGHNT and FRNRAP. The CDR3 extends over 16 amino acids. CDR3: CASGLGRDRLTDTQYF. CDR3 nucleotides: TGTGCTAGTGGTTTGGGCCGGGACAGACTAACAGATACGCAGTATTTT.

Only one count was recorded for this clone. CDR3 DNA sequence: TGTGCCACCAGCGGGGGACGGTCCTATGGCTACACCTTC. Amino acid sequence: CATSGGRSYGYTF. The chain has TRBV15 and TRBJ1-2; a weak D match, TRBD1 (5 bases). CDR1 and CDR2 (germline): LNHNV, YYDKDF (reference sequence). The CDR3 is 13 residues long. With 5 bases removed from V and 4 bases from J, the gap between germline ends came to 11 bases.

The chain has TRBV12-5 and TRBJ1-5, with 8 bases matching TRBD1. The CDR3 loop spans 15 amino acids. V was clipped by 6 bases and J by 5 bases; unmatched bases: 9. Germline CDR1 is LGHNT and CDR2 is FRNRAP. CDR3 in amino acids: CASGLGQGRYQPQHF. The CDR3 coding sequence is TGTGCTAGTGGACTCGGACAGGGTCGGTATCAGCCCCAGCATTTT.